This TCR beta chain was documented in a study of human T cells and chemical hapten exposure. V dropped 4 bases and J dropped 2; count of bases not matched to a gene: 8. CDR3 length equals 16 residues. Germline V gives CDR1 SGDLS, CDR2 YYNGEE. Ten or more counts support this clonotype. Time point meaning: healthy volunteer bleed at 6 weeks. It was unfractionated whole blood from which total RNA was extracted. Individual cDNA molecules (in the library) carried attached unique molecular identifiers. TCRdb passed the RACE reads through MiXCR, listing each CDR3 protein once. This table holds about 45,000 distinct CDR3 sequences, about 3.7% found once.

The clonotype originates from a human donor in good health. Some clones in this sample may be carry-over from other donors' samples. The sequencing input was whole blood. The V and J genes are TRBV9 and TRBJ1-5, with 8 bases aligning to TRBD1. CDR3 sequence (DNA): TGTGCCAGCAGCCCGGGACAGGACAATGGCAATCAGCCCCAGCATTTT. Protein sequence: CASSPGQDNGNQPQHF.